This T cell receptor (beta chain) was identified in a study of T cell repertoires in cytomegalovirus infection. Study context: CMV infection together with matching HLA type was indicated by public TCR beta signatures.

Study results and caveats: CMV carriers having the relevant HLA were flagged by cumulative public TCR beta family frequency. Dominating the ex vivo response were HLA-C-restricted CMV-specific TCR beta clonotypes.

This clonotype has a count of ten or more. What it recognizes is unknown. TCRdb processed the reads anew with MiXCR; each CDR3 protein has one entry. The sample has hundreds of thousands of distinct CDR3 sequences; 15% to 20% are singletons. The CDR3 is 17 amino acids. Germline loops: CDR1 MDHEN, CDR2 SYDVKM. V gave up 6 bases and J gave up 4 bases; unmatched junction bases: 18. The chain is built from TRBV28 and TRBJ2-7; 7 bases are a match to TRBD1. The source material was PBMCs. The receptor was derived from a human donor in good health (CMV status not recorded). Some clones in this sample may be carry-over from other donors' samples. CDR3 DNA: TGTGCCAGCAGCCCCCACCTGGGGACAGAGGGTTCGTACGAGCAGTACTTC. This gives the protein CASSPHLGTEGSYEQYF.